Detailed here is one TCR beta chain. TCRdb redid the calling of the 5' RACE reads with MiXCR, one entry per CDR3 protein. The sample lists a few hundred thousand distinct CDR3 sequences, over 4.5% seen once, with around 3.5% in the top ten. In germline, CDR1 is MNHEY, CDR2 SMNVEV (reference sequence). The CDR3 length is 13 residues. V lost 5 bases and J lost 9; bases outside the gene matches: 5. The sample originates from a study of T cells after yellow fever vaccination. The sample in question was CD4+ T cells sorted from PBMCs, obtained on the day of the yellow fever booster vaccination. The clonotype originates from a man younger than 30 who received the YFV17D yellow fever vaccine. The V gene is TRBV27, the J gene TRBJ2-5; TRBD2 matches at 11 bases. Here the CDR3 reads CASSGLAGVAQYF. Written as DNA, the CDR3 is TGTGCCAGCAGTGGACTAGCGGGCGTGGCCCAGTACTTC.